Each of the 9 T cell receptor beta chains below was sequenced from the same sample in a study of cytomegalovirus exposure and HLA in healthy donors (dated by TCRdb to about 2017). Library preparation was by the immunoSEQ multiplex PCR assay. Imported from immuneACCESS, the table was reduced by TCRdb to in-frame sequences with V and J called. These copies leave out some clones; in studies compared against another copy, an unresolved V gene accounts for under half, and the cause of the remainder is not known. For this sample there are approximately 150,000 clones; 84% appear just once. The ten largest clones take up 10% to 13% of the sample. The sample comprised PBMCs. The receptors were gathered from a man aged 30-40 years in good health and CMV-seropositive.

The rearrangement uses TRBV5-4 and TRBJ1-1; D unresolved. The length of the CDR3 is 15 residues. Germline CDR1 and CDR2: SGHNT and YYREEE (reference sequence). The V and J ends lost 4 bases and 3 bases respectively, with 16 bases between them. Here the CDR3 DNA reads TGTGCCAGCAGCCCAACCCCGGACTCAGACACTGAAGCTTTCTTT. This sequence encodes CASSPTPDSDTEAFF. Combining the CDR3 with reference TRBV5-4 and TRBJ1-1 gives the whole variable domain ETGVTQSPTHLIKTRGQQVTLRCSSQSGHNTVSWYQQALGQGPQFIFQYYREEENGRGNFPPRFSGLQFPNYSSELNVNALELDDSALYLCASSPTPDSDTEAFFGQGTRLTVV.

V usage is TRBV28 and J usage is TRBJ1-2; D gene unclear. CDR1 is MDHEN, CDR2 SYDVKM, per germline. This CDR3 contains 13 residues. V lost 5 bases and J lost 3, with 10 bases in between. The CDR3 spells CASSPGVDYGYTF. CDR3 coding DNA: TGTGCCAGCAGTCCCGGGGTAGACTATGGCTACACCTTC.

This clone came up once. The gene calls are TRBV7-8 and TRBJ2-3; weak D call: TRBD2 (6 bases). The V end lost 3 bases, the J end lost 6 bases, and 10 bases lay between the germline ends. The germline CDR1 and CDR2 sequences are SGHVS and FQNEAQ. This CDR3 is built from 13 residues. The CDR3 DNA is TGTGCCAGCAGCTTTAAAAGCGGGGATACGCAGTATTTT. Protein sequence: CASSFKSGDTQYF.

V is TRBV18 and J is TRBJ2-3; TRBD1 is a possible D gene (5 bases). Trimming pared 6 bases from V and 4 bases from J, leaving 29 bases between. CDR3 length: 19 amino acids. Germline values: CDR1 KGHSH, CDR2 LQKENI. The CDR3, as DNA: TGTGCCAGCTCCTATCTCGTGGGGCTAGGGCTGGTTCTTGCAGATACGCAGTATTTT. Its protein is CASSYLVGLGLVLADTQYF.

V and J are TRBV2 and TRBJ1-5, with D possibly matching TRBD1 (6 bases). The V gene's germline CDR1 is SNHLY and CDR2 FYNNEI. V lost 0 bases and J lost 5, with 17 bases in between. This CDR3 is 17 amino acids long. The chain's CDR3 is CASSEADSGAGDQPQHF. The DNA of the CDR3 is TGTGCCAGCAGTGAAGCGGATTCAGGGGCGGGAGATCAGCCCCAGCATTTT.

The chain combines TRBV5-6 with TRBJ2-5; D ambiguous. The CDR3 length is 16 residues. The germline V and J ends were trimmed by 4 bases and 3 bases, with 19 bases remaining between them. Germline CDR1 is SGHDT and CDR2 is YYEEEE. CDR3 sequence (DNA): TGTGCCAGCAGCCCGGTTCGAGGCAGCGAGAAAGAGACCCAGTACTTC. Encoded protein: CASSPVRGSEKETQYF.

In this sample, this clone turned up many times. The gene calls are TRBV7-8 and TRBJ1-3; D gene uncertain. The CDR3 has 12 residues. Germline V gene lookup returns CDR1 SGHVS and CDR2 FQNEAQ. Trimming took 8 bases from V and 3 from J, leaving 8 bases between them. The CDR3 coding sequence is TGTGCCAGCGGGCAGAGTGGAAACACCATATATTTT. Protein sequence: CASGQSGNTIYF. Using reference TRBV7-8 and TRBJ1-3 for the parts outside the CDR3, the full variable domain is GAGVSQSPRYKVAKRGQDVALRCDPISGHVSLFWYQQALGQGPEFLTYFQNEAQLDKSGLPSDRFFAERPEGSVSTLKIQRTQQEDSAVYLCASGQSGNTIYFGEGSWLTVV.

The rearrangement links TRBV29-1 to TRBJ1-1, with D possibly matching TRBD1 (5 bases). Trimming took off 4 bases at V and 1 base at J, with 10 bases between the two ends. In germline, CDR1 is SQVTM, CDR2 ANQGSEA. CDR3 length equals 13 residues. In DNA, the CDR3 is TGCAGCGTTGGTCAGGGCCCGAACACTGAAGCTTTCTTT. As protein: CSVGQGPNTEAFF.

The chain combines TRBV19 with TRBJ2-7; D not certain. Trimming shortened V by 3 bases and J by 1 base, and 7 bases separated the two germline ends. Germline V gene sequence: CDR1 LNHDA, CDR2 SQIVND (reference sequence). The CDR3 totals 13 residues. CDR3 nucleotides: TGTGCCAGTAGTATTGAGGTTTCCTACGAGCAGTACTTC. Protein: CASSIEVSYEQYF.